Listed below are T cell receptor beta chains from one sample, sequenced in a study of blood T cell repertoires in COVID-19. Libraries were prepared by immunoSEQ multiplex PCR; TCRdb keeps only in-frame clonotypes and omits some of them. The sample consists of approximately 250,000 clones, about 88% of them appearing once. Sample: peripheral blood. The origin of the receptors is a young man with active or convalescent COVID-19. Both conserved end residues are part of each CDR3. Fields, in order: D gene, J gene, clone size, V gene, CDR3 protein, CDR3 DNA. A D gene is named only where the DNA matches it firmly. Part of the rows lack a size; the others show once, few, many or a class for expanded clones.

NA TRBJ2-6 NA TRBV3-1/TRBV3-2 CASSYILSSGANVLTF TGTGCCAGCAGCTATATTCTAAGCTCTGGGGCCAACGTCCTGACTTTC
NA TRBJ1-4 NA TRBV9 CASSVGPGATNEKLFF TGTGCCAGCAGCGTAGGGCCAGGCGCAACTAATGAAAAACTGTTTTTT
NA TRBJ2-3 once TRBV7-2 CASSLVGIWRNPSTDTQYF TGTGCCAGCAGCTTAGTAGGTATTTGGCGGAACCCTAGCACAGATACGCAGTATTTT
TRBD2 TRBJ2-7 once TRBV5-4 CASSAGLRGLEQYF TGTGCCAGCAGCGCGGGACTACGCGGACTCGAGCAGTACTTC
NA TRBJ1-2 NA TRBV3-1/TRBV3-2 CASSHTTSDGYTF TGTGCCAGCAGCCACACAACTAGCGATGGCTACACCTTC
NA TRBJ1-4 NA TRBV7-9 CASSYSSTNEKLFF TGTGCCAGCAGTTACAGCTCAACTAATGAAAAACTGTTTTTT
NA TRBJ1-5 NA TRBV2 CASSKEGGQPQHF TGTGCCAGCAGCAAGGAGGGAGGACAGCCCCAGCATTTT
TRBD2 TRBJ2-5 NA TRBV9 CASSVDPRGGVQETQYF TGTGCCAGCAGCGTAGACCCCCGGGGGGGCGTCCAAGAGACCCAGTACTTC
NA TRBJ2-3 NA TRBV5-5 CASSFWGESTDTQYF TGTGCCAGCAGCTTTTGGGGGGAAAGCACAGATACGCAGTATTTT
TRBD1 TRBJ2-7 NA TRBV6-5 CASSYTGQGREQYF TGTGCCAGCAGTTACACGGGACAGGGACGCGAGCAGTATTTC
NA TRBJ2-1 NA TRBV5-1 CASSALGAGYEQFF TGCGCCAGCAGCGCACTAGGGGCGGGGTATGAGCAGTTCTTC
TRBD1 TRBJ2-7 NA TRBV7-9 CASSSFGTGNTYEQYF TGTGCCAGCAGCTCCTTTGGGACAGGGAACACCTACGAGCAGTACTTC
NA TRBJ1-2 NA TRBV19 CASSSTVMLYGYTF TGTGCCAGTAGTAGCACAGTGATGCTTTATGGCTACACCTTC
NA TRBJ2-7 NA TRBV7-3 CASTRTNLPSEQYF TGTGCCAGCACTCGGACTAACCTCCCGAGCGAGCAGTACTTC
NA TRBJ2-7 NA TRBV6-5 CASSRDRSSYEQYF TGTGCCAGCAGCCGAGACAGGTCGTCCTACGAGCAGTACTTC
NA TRBJ1-1 once TRBV30 CAWSGSSGTEAFF TGTGCCTGGAGTGGTTCTTCCGGCACTGAAGCTTTCTTT
TRBD1 TRBJ1-2 NA TRBV6-6 CASTNDPQGYGYTF TGTGCCAGCACTAACGACCCACAGGGGTATGGCTACACCTTC
TRBD2 TRBJ2-3 NA TRBV5-1 CASSLVLAGASTDTQYF TGCGCCAGCAGCTTGGTCTTAGCGGGTGCTAGCACAGATACGCAGTATTTT
NA TRBJ1-4 NA TRBV19 CASSSGRVTNEKLFF TGTGCCAGTAGCTCAGGGCGAGTAACTAATGAAAAACTGTTTTTT
TRBD1 TRBJ2-1 few TRBV7-9 CASSPGQGLDNEQFF TGTGCCAGCAGCCCAGGACAGGGGTTAGACAATGAGCAGTTCTTC
NA TRBJ1-1 NA TRBV6-1 CASSERWGMNTEAFF TGTGCCAGCAGTGAACGTTGGGGCATGAACACTGAAGCTTTCTTT
NA TRBJ1-1 NA TRBV19 CASSRGGNTEAFF TGTGCCAGTAGTAGAGGGGGGAACACTGAAGCTTTCTTT
NA TRBJ1-2 NA TRBV3-1/TRBV3-2 CASRQAAFGYGYTF TGTGCCAGCAGACAGGCGGCGTTCGGCTATGGCTACACCTTC
NA TRBJ2-1 NA TRBV5-8 CASRPYRSSYNEQFF TGTGCCAGCAGACCGTACAGGAGCTCCTACAATGAGCAGTTCTTC
TRBD1 TRBJ1-1 NA TRBV19 CASSWDREIPGPNFF TGTGCCAGTAGTTGGGACAGGGAAATACCTGGACCCAATTTCTTT
NA TRBJ2-7 NA TRBV7-9 CASIPGSRYPGEQYF TGTGCCAGCATCCCCGGCAGTCGGTACCCAGGCGAGCAGTACTTC
TRBD1 TRBJ1-2 NA TRBV27 CASSGTGRNYGYTF TGTGCCAGCAGTGGGACAGGGCGTAACTATGGCTACACCTTC
NA TRBJ2-3 NA TRBV2 CASRQDTTDTQYF TGTGCCAGCCGGCAGGACACCACAGATACGCAGTATTTT
NA TRBJ1-1 few TRBV11-2 CASSSETTEAFF TGTGCCAGCAGCTCGGAGACGACTGAAGCTTTCTTT
NA TRBJ2-1 NA TRBV10-2 CASSAWRGSYNEQFF TGCGCCAGCAGTGCGTGGCGGGGTTCCTACAATGAGCAGTTCTTC
NA TRBJ1-5 once TRBV5-1 CASSLNSGNQPQHF TGCGCCAGCAGCTTGAATTCGGGGAATCAGCCCCAGCATTTT
NA TRBJ2-1 NA TRBV7-9 CASSLQGDEQFF TGTGCCAGCAGCTTACAGGGTGATGAGCAGTTCTTC
TRBD2 TRBJ2-1 many TRBV7-2 CASSPPSGGARRQFF TGTGCCAGCAGCCCCCCTAGCGGGGGGGCCAGAAGGCAGTTCTTC
NA TRBJ1-2 NA TRBV29-1 CSVVHSGASANYGYTF TGCAGCGTTGTTCATTCAGGGGCCTCCGCTAACTATGGCTACACCTTC
TRBD1 TRBJ1-3 few TRBV29-1 CSVRGTGSGNTIYF TGCAGCGTTCGCGGGACAGGTTCTGGAAACACCATATATTTT
TRBD1 TRBJ1-2 NA TRBV15 CATSETGNIGGYTF TGTGCCACCAGTGAGACAGGGAATATAGGAGGCTACACCTTC
TRBD1 TRBJ2-2 NA TRBV6-5 CASRDRGLTGELFF TGTGCCAGCCGCGACAGGGGGCTGACCGGGGAGCTGTTTTTT
TRBD2 TRBJ2-7 NA TRBV3-1/TRBV3-2 CASSQGRTSGGTRYEQYF TGTGCCAGCAGCCAAGGACGGACTAGCGGGGGGACTAGATACGAGCAGTACTTC
TRBD2 TRBJ2-3 once TRBV9 CASSASSGGLTDTQYF TGTGCCAGCAGCGCGTCTAGCGGGGGGCTCACAGATACGCAGTATTTT
NA TRBJ1-6 NA TRBV30 CAWSVRGFSPLHF TGTGCCTGGAGTGTACGAGGGTTCTCACCCCTCCACTTT
NA TRBJ1-1 NA TRBV29-1 CSVHISGPGGPEAFF TGCAGCGTCCATATCTCCGGGCCGGGGGGACCTGAAGCTTTCTTT
NA TRBJ1-4 NA TRBV2 CASSEKQDSATNEKLFF TGTGCCAGCAGTGAGAAACAGGACAGCGCAACTAATGAAAAACTGTTTTTT
NA TRBJ1-2 NA TRBV6-1 CASSDVVAPREDGYTF TGTGCCAGCAGTGATGTTGTCGCCCCGCGGGAGGACGGCTACACCTTC
TRBD2 TRBJ2-3 NA TRBV27 CASRPSGTSTDTQYF TGTGCCAGCAGGCCTAGCGGGACTAGCACAGATACGCAGTATTTT